Shown below are 25 T cell receptor beta chains from a single sample sequenced in a study of control samples from healthy donors and cancer patients. The protocol was immunoSEQ multiplex PCR, while the TCRdb copy is restricted to in-frame clones and leaves out a portion. The sample shows roughly 76,000 clones, less than 95% of them seen only once. Sequencing was done on a sample of blood. The receptors originated from a woman aged 35 to 49 in good health.

The chain uses TRBV7-2 and TRBJ1-5, with TRBD1 matching over 7 bases. The junction had 10 bases not matched to a gene; V was cut back by 5 bases and J by 6 bases. Per the germline V gene, CDR1 is SGHTA and CDR2 is FQGNSA. The CDR3 totals 15 residues. The CDR3 DNA reads TGTGCCAGCAGCGCCCAGACAGGGATGGGTCAGCCCCAGCATTTT. Residues: CASSAQTGMGQPQHF. Together with reference TRBV7-2 and TRBJ1-5, the CDR3 gives the full variable domain: GAGVSQSPSNKVTEKGKDVELRCDPISGHTALYWYRQSLGQGLEFLIYFQGNSAPDKSGLPSDRFSAERTGGSVSTLTIQRTQQEDSAVYLCASSAQTGMGQPQHFGDGTRLSIL.

The chain uses TRBV10-2 and TRBJ2-7; D not certain. Germline CDR1 reads WSHSY; CDR2 reads SAAADI. V was pared by 3 bases and J by 1 base, with 4 bases between. The CDR3 extends over 12 amino acids. CDR3 in amino acids: CASSDGSYEQYF. The CDR3 coding sequence is TGCGCCAGCAGTGACGGGTCCTACGAGCAGTACTTC.

This chain connects TRBV5-8 to TRBJ1-1; a possible D gene is TRBD1 (5 bases). The CDR3 spans 13 residues. The germline V and J ends were trimmed by 4 bases and 3 bases, with 10 bases remaining between them. Germline CDR1 reads SGHTS; CDR2 reads YDEGEE. CDR3 sequence reads: CASSMDTYTEAFF. The CDR3 nucleotides read TGTGCCAGCAGCATGGACACCTACACTGAAGCTTTCTTT.

This chain uses TRBV24-1 with TRBJ1-3; TRBD1 matches at 8 bases. Germline V gene lookup returns CDR1 KGHDR and CDR2 SFDVKD. CDR3 length: 14 amino acids. Trimming at V came to 5 bases and at J to 2 bases, leaving 1 base not matched to a gene. CDR3: CATSGQGTGNTIYF. In DNA form, the CDR3 reads TGTGCCACCAGTGGACAGGGGACTGGAAACACCATATATTTT.

The rearrangement links TRBV19 to TRBJ2-1; no firm D call. Germline CDR1 reads LNHDA; CDR2 reads SQIVND (reference sequence). The V and J ends lost 3 bases and 2 bases respectively, with 11 bases between them. This CDR3 contains 15 residues. Here the CDR3 reads CASSMGLEPYNEQFF. The CDR3 DNA follows: TGTGCCAGTAGTATGGGTCTAGAACCCTACAATGAGCAGTTCTTC.

The chain joins TRBV6-2 or TRBV6-3 to TRBJ1-4; no definite D call. In germline, CDR1 is MNHEY, CDR2 SVGEGT. CDR3 length equals 14 residues. V lost 6 bases and J 7 bases, leaving 15 bases between the germline ends. The CDR3 bases are TGTGCCAGCAGCCTATGGGTTTCTGGTGAAAAACTGTTTTTT. This encodes CASSLWVSGEKLFF.

The chain combines TRBV6-5 with TRBJ1-5, with D possibly being TRBD1 (6 bases). There are 15 residues in the CDR3. Trimming took 0 bases from V and 5 from J, leaving 11 bases between them. Germline CDR1 MNHEY, CDR2 SVGAGI. CDR3 amino acids: CASSYSVTGDQPQHF. CDR3 in DNA: TGTGCCAGCAGTTACTCGGTGACAGGAGATCAGCCCCAGCATTTT.

This chain joins TRBV5-1 and TRBJ1-1; D is ambiguous. This CDR3 has 13 amino acids. Trimming stripped 0 bases from V and 11 bases from J, with 14 bases between. Germline assignment: CDR1 SGHRS and CDR2 YFSETQ. As DNA, the CDR3 is TGCGCCAGCAGCTTGGCCCCTGGCCAAGGGGCTTTCTTT. It yields the protein CASSLAPGQGAFF. Full variable domain (missing parts from reference TRBV5-1 and TRBJ1-1): KAGVTQTPRYLIKTRGQQVTLSCSPISGHRSVSWYQQTPGQGLQFLFEYFSETQRNKGNFPGRFSGRQFSNSRSEMNVSTLELGDSALYLCASSLAPGQGAFFGQGTRLTVV.

This clone was seen just once. The chain combines TRBV6-1 with TRBJ2-5; a weak D match, TRBD1 (5 bases). Germline V gene lookup returns CDR1 MNHNS and CDR2 SASEGT. V shed 2 bases and J shed 2 bases, with 15 bases lying between them. This CDR3 is built from 16 residues. The CDR3 sequence is CASSESRHRIQETQYF. The CDR3 DNA reads as TGTGCCAGCAGTGAATCTCGTCACAGGATACAAGAGACCCAGTACTTC.

The J gene is TRBJ1-2, the V gene TRBV19, with 10 bases that match TRBD1. CDR3 length: 16 residues. After removal of 3 bases from V and 8 bases from J, the junction contained 12 bases not matched to a gene. Per the germline V gene, CDR1 is LNHDA and CDR2 is SQIVND (reference sequence). The CDR3 sequence: CASSMPFRDRGRGYTF. The CDR3 nucleotides read TGTGCCAGTAGTATGCCATTCCGGGACAGGGGCCGCGGCTACACCTTC. The full variable domain, its missing parts supplied by reference TRBV19 and TRBJ1-2, is DGGITQSPKYLFRKEGQNVTLSCEQNLNHDAMYWYRQDPGQGLRLIYYSQIVNDFQKGDIAEGYSVSREKKESFPLTVTSAQKNPTAFYLCASSMPFRDRGRGYTFGSGTRLTVV.

The chain has TRBV2 and TRBJ1-5; TRBD1 is a possible D gene (6 bases). This CDR3 contains 17 residues. The germline V gene encodes CDR1 SNHLY and CDR2 FYNNEI. V was clipped by 6 bases and J by 0 bases, with 18 bases between them. In DNA, the CDR3 is TGTGCCAGCAGCTCGAGTGGGACAAGATATAGCAATCAGCCCCAGCATTTT. This codes for CASSSSGTRYSNQPQHF.

The chain links TRBV2 to TRBJ2-2; D perhaps matches TRBD2 (6 bases). Germline V lookup: CDR1 SNHLY, CDR2 FYNNEI. With 6 bases removed from V and 4 bases from J, the gap between germline ends came to 12 bases. This CDR3 is built from 14 residues. This CDR3 reads CASRALASTGELFF. CDR3 sequence (DNA): TGTGCCAGCAGGGCACTAGCTAGCACCGGGGAGCTGTTTTTT.

V usage is TRBV19 and J usage is TRBJ1-2; 12 nucleotides align to TRBD1. The CDR3 consists of 17 residues. CDR1 and CDR2 (germline): LNHDA, SQIVND (reference sequence). Germline trimming cut 2 bases from V and 6 bases from J; bases unmatched to any gene: 10. The CDR3 DNA follows: TGTGCCAGTAGTATAAACCCCGGGGACAGGGGGCTGCATGGCTACACCTTC. Translation: CASSINPGDRGLHGYTF.

V is TRBV18 and J is TRBJ2-2; D possibly corresponds to TRBD1 (8 bases). Trimming pared 6 bases from V and 6 bases from J, leaving 20 bases between. CDR1 and CDR2 (germline): KGHSH, LQKENI. This CDR3 contains 16 residues. CDR3 amino acids: CASSPGQGGFAGELFF. The DNA of the CDR3 is TGTGCCAGCTCCCCAGGACAGGGAGGGTTCGCCGGGGAGCTGTTTTTT.

The chain carries TRBV3-1 (or the pseudogene TRBV3-2) and TRBJ1-2, with TRBD1 matching 8 bases. Losses at the gene ends were 4 bases for V and 2 bases for J; bases not matched to a gene: 12. The CDR3 consists of 17 residues. Germline V gene sequence: CDR1 LGHDT, CDR2 YNNKEL (reference sequence). As DNA, the CDR3 is TGTGCCAGCAGCCCCTCGTTCCGGGACAGGATGAACTATGGCTACACCTTC. Translating gives CASSPSFRDRMNYGYTF.

Notes on this clone: Other DNA sequences in this specimen translate into the identical CDR3. This chain uses TRBV5-1 with TRBJ2-3; weak D call: TRBD1 (6 bases). V was cut by 2 bases and J by 5 bases, with 9 bases left in between. CDR1 SGHRS and CDR2 YFSETQ come from the germline V gene. The CDR3 covers 13 residues. CDR3 residues: CASSFPGEDTQYF. The CDR3 nucleotides read TGCGCCAGCAGCTTTCCAGGGGAAGATACGCAGTATTTT. The whole variable domain, filled in from reference TRBV5-1 and TRBJ2-3, reads KAGVTQTPRYLIKTRGQQVTLSCSPISGHRSVSWYQQTPGQGLQFLFEYFSETQRNKGNFPGRFSGRQFSNSRSEMNVSTLELGDSALYLCASSFPGEDTQYFGPGTRLTVL.

The CDR3 DNA reads TGTGCCAGCAGACAGGTCCTAAGCTCTGGAAACACCATATATTTT. Its protein product is CASRQVLSSGNTIYF. The rearrangement links TRBV7-2 to TRBJ1-3, with a tentative D call TRBD1 (5 bases). The V and J ends lost 6 bases and 0 bases respectively, with 12 bases between them. The CDR3 consists of 15 residues. Germline V CDR1 and CDR2: SGHTA, FQGNSA.

The gene calls are TRBV28 and TRBJ2-5; tentatively, D is TRBD1 (6 bases). Germline V gene data show CDR1 as MDHEN and CDR2 as SYDVKM. Trimming took off 3 bases at V and 5 bases at J, with 28 bases between the two ends. This CDR3 comprises 19 residues. The CDR3: CASSFGAGRTNRVSETQYF. The CDR3 DNA sequence: TGTGCCAGCAGTTTTGGGGCGGGCCGCACCAACAGGGTCTCGGAGACCCAGTACTTC.

The V gene is TRBV6-6, the J gene TRBJ1-5; perhaps TRBD1 as D (6 bases). Germline values: CDR1 MNHNY, CDR2 SVGAGI (reference sequence). V was cut by 6 bases and J by 6 bases, with 12 bases left in between. CDR3 length: 13 residues. The CDR3 DNA sequence: TGTGCCAGCAGCAAAACAGGGTCTCAGCCCCAGCATTTT. It yields the protein CASSKTGSQPQHF.

V and J are TRBV5-8 and TRBJ1-3, with unresolved D. The CDR3 length is 16 residues. Germline V CDR1 and CDR2: SGHTS, YDEGEE. V dropped 3 bases and J dropped 0 bases, with 13 bases sitting between them. The CDR3 sequence is CASSSAEVYSGNTIYF. The CDR3 DNA sequence: TGTGCCAGCAGCTCCGCTGAAGTATACTCTGGAAACACCATATATTTT.

V gene TRBV7-3 combines with J gene TRBJ2-1; D gene unclear. The CDR3 covers 16 residues. Trimming removed 0 bases from V and 4 bases from J, with 13 bases in between. Germline V gene sequence: CDR1 SGHTA, CDR2 FQGTGA. This chain's CDR3 is CASSLTRHLDYNEQFF. The CDR3 DNA follows: TGTGCCAGCAGCTTAACAAGGCACCTCGATTACAATGAGCAGTTCTTC.

The chain couples TRBV19 to TRBJ2-7; D remains unclear. CDR3 length equals 13 residues. V shed 5 bases and J shed 4 bases, with 12 bases lying between them. Germline V lookup: CDR1 LNHDA, CDR2 SQIVND (reference sequence). The CDR3 protein is CASSPYKGYEQYF. The DNA for the CDR3 is TGTGCCAGTAGTCCTTATAAGGGTTACGAGCAGTACTTC.

The chain links TRBV5-4 to TRBJ1-6; D is undetermined. The CDR3 consists of 16 residues. V dropped 4 bases and J dropped 2 bases, with 13 bases sitting between them. CDR1 SGHNT and CDR2 YYREEE come from the germline V gene (reference sequence). The DNA of the CDR3 is TGTGCCAGCAGCCACTCCGGAGGTACCTATAATTCACCCCTCCACTTT. It yields the protein CASSHSGGTYNSPLHF.

The rearrangement joins TRBV7-9 to TRBJ1-2; D ambiguous. Per germline, CDR1 SEHNR and CDR2 FQNEAQ (reference sequence). This CDR3 is built from 14 residues. Trimming took off 5 bases at V and 4 bases at J, with 14 bases between the two ends. The CDR3 DNA follows: TGTGCCAGCAGCCCCTTTGAGGCCTCCTATGGCTACACCTTC. Translation gives CASSPFEASYGYTF.

In its sample, this clone was seen once. The chain joins TRBV7-5 to TRBJ2-7; the D call of TRBD2 is as the table states it, not checked on the DNA. TRBV7-5 counts as a pseudogene. The CDR3 contains 16 residues. The chain's CDR3 is CARSPGNVSPLYEQYF. CDR3 coding DNA: TGTGCCAGAAGCCCCGGGAACGTTTCTCCCCTCTACGAGCAGTACTTC.